In its sample, the clone carrying this T cell receptor (beta chain) was seen many times. What it binds is unknown. It was template switching that added a universal primer site, and there were unique molecular identifiers on the cDNA. TCRdb used MiXCR to reprocess the 5' RACE reads, holding one entry per CDR3 protein. The sample lists fewer than 650,000 distinct CDR3 sequences, approximately 9.6% occurring once. This sample is part of a study of identical twins. Whole-study findings and limits: For zero-insertion analyses, partial confounding could come from invariant MAIT and iNKT cells. The abundant beta clonotypes from cord blood had fewer insertions, and memory repertoires had none of this.

The V gene's germline CDR1 is ENHRY and CDR2 SYGVKD. CDR3 length: 14 amino acids. The V gene lost 3 bases and the J gene lost 7 bases, with 10 bases spanning the gap. This same sample was also part of a study on yellow fever vaccine responses in identical twins.

This sequence was found in a woman aged 18-30 years in good health. The V and J genes are TRBV10-3 and TRBJ1-6; D is unresolved. Material: PBMCs. This chain's CDR3 is CAISDRAENSPLHF. The CDR3, as DNA: TGTGCCATCAGTGACCGGGCCGAGAATTCACCCCTCCACTTT.